These T cell receptor beta chains were read from a single sample in a study of OX40 agonist ivuxolimab in advanced cancers. Sequencing was performed with immunoSEQ multiplex PCR; in TCRdb, only in-frame clones are kept and a portion is missing. The sample carries under 50,000 clones, about nine tenths recorded once. The specimen was CD4+ or CD8+ T cells sorted from blood, collected in a trial of the OX40 agonist ivuxolimab. Receptors originate from an adult with an advanced solid tumor such as melanoma, head and neck, liver or kidney cancer. The conserved cysteine and the conserved F or W are not part of the CDR3 here.

>TRBV4-1
ASSQDPRSNQPQH
>TRBV6-5
ASRPRTGDGYEQY
>TRBV2
ASSPGAGGTTRQY
>TRBV5-1
ASSPDRGQGETQY
>TRBV7-3
ASSLGGPRTGELF
>TRBV13
ASSGQGVGNVLT
>TRBV5-1
ASSLQGADTEAF
>TRBV4-2
ASSPRDSGANVLT
>TRBV5-4
ASSAGTSGTYSYEQY
>TRBV6-6
ASSPSDPTTEKLF
>TRBV7-2
ASSSVAGGDEQY
>TRBV4-1
ASSKRAGYTGELF
>TRBV7-2
ASSPPGLAGGPYEQY
>TRBV11-3
ASSLSFRAYEQY
>TRBV2
ASRAPGTAQETQY